The T cell receptor (beta chain) under discussion was sequenced for a study of T cells in Graves' hyperthyroidism and ophthalmopathy. About the research overall: Upon initial diagnosis and before any treatment, peripheral blood was collected. Regarding the study as a whole: Most expanded thyroid clonotypes above 0.001 also appeared in blood.

TCR beta CDR3 regions were amplified from RNA transcripts. The primer set for the first-round RT-PCR of the TCR CDR3 was HTBI. TCRdb ran MiXCR on the multiplex PCR reads and lists one entry per CDR3 protein. The sample yields hundreds of thousands of distinct CDR3 sequences, less than 25% seen once. This clonotype was detected only a few times. Its antigen is unknown. The sequencing input was blood. This TCR derives from a man aged 30 to 45 with Graves' ophthalmopathy.

CDR3 DNA: TGCAGCGTGGACAGGGAGCTAACCCAGAACACTGAAGCTTTCTTT. It is translated as CSVDRELTQNTEAFF. V usage is TRBV29-1 and J usage is TRBJ1-1; 8 nucleotides align to TRBD1. Germline trimming cut 6 bases from V and 1 base from J; bases unmatched to any gene: 10. Germline loops: CDR1 SQVTM, CDR2 ANQGSEA. The length of the CDR3 is 15 residues.